The next 15 T cell receptor beta chains were all read from a single sample in a study of blood T cell repertoires in COVID-19. Clones were read by immunoSEQ multiplex PCR, and TCRdb kept only the in-frame ones, dropping some. The repertoire has approximately 310,000 clones, 85% of them found once; the top ten carry about 1.9%. Specimen: PBMCs or T cells enriched from blood (not recorded which). These receptor sequences come from a woman aged 25 to 45 who had been exposed to COVID-19.

This clone was counted between two and nine times. The chain couples TRBV28 to TRBJ1-5; D is perhaps TRBD1 (6 bases). Trimming stripped 3 bases from V and 2 bases from J, with 17 bases between. Germline CDR1 MDHEN, CDR2 SYDVKM. The CDR3 sequence is 17 residues long. The CDR3 region has the DNA TGTGCCAGCAGTTTGCAGGTCGGGGGGCTACGCAATCAGCCCCAGCATTTT. It translates to CASSLQVGGLRNQPQHF.

This clone was recorded only once. A single base separates this from a much larger clone, so it may be a read error. This rearrangement joins TRBV7-6 to TRBJ2-5; D unclear. Germline V gives CDR1 SGHVS, CDR2 FNYEAQ. CDR3 length: 12 residues. The V end lost 3 bases, the J end lost 0 bases, and 2 bases lay between the germline ends. The CDR3 region has the DNA TGTGCCAGCAGCTTCGACCAAGAGACCCAGTACTTC. It encodes CASSFDQETQYF.

This chain joins TRBV5-8 and TRBJ1-2; 8 bases map to TRBD1. CDR1 and CDR2 (germline): SGHTS, YDEGEE. This CDR3 comprises 14 residues. J gave up 6 bases and V 4 bases, and 8 bases lay outside the gene matches. The CDR3 bases are TGTGCCAGCAGCGTTCAGGGGGCGCTTAATGGCTACACCTTC. Translation: CASSVQGALNGYTF.

The chain couples TRBV9 to TRBJ1-5; 9 nucleotides match TRBD1. The CDR3 covers 14 residues. V trimming: 7 bases; J trimming: 4 bases; junction bases outside the gene matches: 6. Germline loops: CDR1 SGDLS, CDR2 YYNGEE. In DNA, the CDR3 is TGTGCCAGCTCAAGAGACAGGGGGAATCAGCCCCAGCATTTT. Translated: CASSRDRGNQPQHF. Combining the CDR3 with reference TRBV9 and TRBJ1-5 gives the whole variable domain DSGVTQTPKHLITATGQRVTLRCSPRSGDLSVYWYQQSLDQGLQFLIQYYNGEERAKGNILERFSAQQFPDLHSELNLSSLELGDSALYFCASSRDRGNQPQHFGDGTRLSIL.

The chain recombines TRBV29-1 with TRBJ2-7; no definite D call. The CDR3 is 11 amino acids. Germline CDR1 is SQVTM and CDR2 is ANQGSEA. V lost 4 bases, J lost 5 bases, and 9 bases lay in between. The DNA for the CDR3 is TGCAGCGTTGGTCAGACTGACGAGCAGTACTTC. Translating it yields CSVGQTDEQYF.

The V gene is TRBV4-2, the J gene TRBJ2-7; 7 bases are shared with TRBD2. Germline V gives CDR1 LGHNA, CDR2 YNFKEQ. The CDR3 sequence is 19 residues long. The J segment lost 0 bases and the V segment lost 0 bases, leaving 14 bases of the junction unmatched. The CDR3: CASSQDKSSASGFSYEQYF. The CDR3 bases are TGTGCCAGCAGCCAAGATAAATCGTCCGCTAGCGGTTTCTCCTACGAGCAGTACTTC.

The chain uses TRBV2 and TRBJ1-5; 7 bases fit TRBD1. The CDR3 runs to 14 residues. The ends lost 4 bases at V and 6 bases at J; junction bases unmatched: 6. Germline lookup yields CDR1 SNHLY and CDR2 FYNNEI. CDR3 nucleotide sequence: TGTGCCAGCAGTGCGGAGGGGGCTGGTCAGCCCCAGCATTTT. This gives the protein CASSAEGAGQPQHF.

The rearrangement joins TRBV19 to TRBJ1-1; unclear D gene. The CDR3 contains 16 residues. The germline V gene has CDR1 LNHDA and CDR2 SQIVND (reference sequence). Trimming removed 5 bases from V and 1 base from J, with 17 bases in between. This chain's CDR3 is CASSRRTGEGNTEAFF. The DNA for the CDR3 is TGTGCCAGTAGTCGCCGAACTGGGGAGGGGAACACTGAAGCTTTCTTT.

V gene TRBV3-1 (or the pseudogene TRBV3-2) combines with J gene TRBJ2-1; 13 bases align to TRBD2. This CDR3 is 16 amino acids long. The germline gives CDR1 LGHDT, CDR2 YNNKEL (reference sequence). V dropped 5 bases and J dropped 7; count of bases not matched to a gene: 8. In DNA form, the CDR3 reads TGTGCCAGCAGCTCACCTTTGACTAGCGGGAGGAATGAGCAGTTCTTC. It translates to CASSSPLTSGRNEQFF.

This clone was seen a few times. The chain employs TRBV11-2 and TRBJ2-5; TRBD1 matches at 10 bases. The length of the CDR3 is 16 residues. Trimming cost V 3 bases and J 2 bases; bases outside gene matches: 6. The germline V gene has CDR1 SGHAT and CDR2 FQNNGV. The CDR3 DNA sequence: TGTGCCAGCAGCTTGGGGGACAGGGGATTTCAAGAGACCCAGTACTTC. The encoded protein is CASSLGDRGFQETQYF.

This chain joins TRBV18 and TRBJ1-5, with TRBD1 identical over 8 bases. V was clipped by 4 bases and J by 4 bases; unmatched bases: 12. The CDR3 extends over 17 amino acids. Germline CDR1 and CDR2: KGHSH and LQKENI. The CDR3 DNA reads TGTGCCAGCTCACTGAATACCGGGACAGGAAGGAATCAGCCCCAGCATTTT. Protein product: CASSLNTGTGRNQPQHF.

This chain joins TRBV15 and TRBJ1-6; D unclear. The CDR3 has 14 amino acids. Trimming took off 5 bases at V and 0 bases at J, with 5 bases between the two ends. Germline V gene sequence: CDR1 LNHNV, CDR2 YYDKDF (reference sequence). The DNA of the CDR3 is TGTGCCACCAGCGGGAGCTCCTATAATTCACCCCTCCACTTT. It is translated as CATSGSSYNSPLHF.

The chain couples TRBV9 to TRBJ1-2; TRBD1 matches at 7 bases. The CDR3 is 15 amino acids. Per germline, CDR1 SGDLS and CDR2 YYNGEE. V dropped 0 bases and J dropped 3; count of bases not matched to a gene: 5. The CDR3 nucleotides are TGTGCCAGCAGCGTAGAACAGGGGTCGGACTATGGCTACACCTTC. Its translation: CASSVEQGSDYGYTF.

This chain connects TRBV4-1 to TRBJ2-3, with D possibly being TRBD2 (5 bases). The CDR3 sequence is 16 residues long. The germline CDR1 and CDR2 sequences are MGHRA and YSYEKL. Trimming cost V 0 bases and J 5 bases, with 15 bases left between them. CDR3 sequence: CASSQEGPYRGDTQYF. The CDR3 nucleotides are TGCGCCAGCAGCCAAGAAGGGCCCTACCGGGGAGATACGCAGTATTTT.

The V call is TRBV14, the J call TRBJ1-4; no clear D gene. Germline CDR1 SGHDN, CDR2 FVKESK. V lost 4 bases, J lost 7 bases, and 28 bases lay in between. The CDR3 is made up of 19 amino acids. In nucleotides, the CDR3 is TGTGCCAGCAGCCTCGCCCCGGCGGTCTCGAATTTTCAGCTTGAAAAACTGTTTTTT. Amino acid sequence: CASSLAPAVSNFQLEKLFF.